Listed below are T cell receptor beta chains from one sample, sequenced in a study of T cell changes during pregnancy in multiple sclerosis. This table comes from immunoSEQ multiplex PCR, and its TCRdb copy is limited to in-frame clones, with some not included. This sample yields fewer than 60,000 clones, of which roughly 90% are seen a single time; 1.3% belongs to the top ten. The source material was peripheral blood, sampled in the second trimester of pregnancy. The source of these receptors is a female donor with multiple sclerosis, enrolled in a pregnancy study. The CDR3 runs from the conserved cysteine through the conserved F or W. D genes are given only for firm matches. Clone size is stated in some rows and not others, as once, few, many or a class when expanded.

TRBJ2-7,.,TRBD2,TRBV2,CASSDPGTSYEQYF,TGTGCCAGCAGTGACCCCGGGACTAGCTACGAGCAGTACTTC
TRBJ1-1,.,TRBD1,TRBV27,CASSLSAGGLVTEAFF,TGTGCCAGCAGTTTATCGGCAGGGGGCTTGGTCACTGAAGCTTTCTTT
TRBJ1-1,.,TRBD1,TRBV7-3,CASSISGGNTEAFF,TGTGCCAGCAGCATTTCAGGGGGTAACACTGAAGCTTTCTTT
TRBJ2-5,.,TRBD1,TRBV18,CASSTRTGSSETQYF,TGTGCCAGCTCAACCCGGACAGGATCATCGGAGACCCAGTACTTC
TRBJ2-2,once,TRBD1,TRBV6-5,CATSAGGWDTGELFF,TGTGCCACCTCCGCAGGGGGCTGGGACACCGGGGAGCTGTTTTTT
TRBJ2-7,once,.,TRBV7-3,CASSLAPFSYEQYF,TGTGCCAGCAGCTTAGCGCCATTCTCCTACGAGCAGTACTTC
TRBJ1-6,.,TRBD1,TRBV27,CASSFGTGGLRSPLHF,TGTGCCAGCAGTTTTGGGACAGGGGGCCTTAGGTCACCCCTCCACTTT
TRBJ1-1,once,TRBD1,TRBV7-3,CASSRDRANTEAFF,TGTGCCAGCAGTCGGGACAGGGCGAACACTGAAGCTTTCTTT
TRBJ2-3,.,.,TRBV13,CASSLGRRTDTQYF,TGTGCCAGCAGCTTAGGCAGGAGGACAGATACGCAGTATTTT
TRBJ2-2,.,TRBD2,TRBV5-4,CASSSRSGGADGELFF,TGTGCCAGCAGCTCGAGGAGCGGGGGGGCCGACGGGGAGCTGTTTTTT
TRBJ1-1,.,TRBD1,TRBV4-3,CASSNSWGQGSTEAFF,TGCGCCAGCAGCAACTCGTGGGGACAGGGGAGCACTGAAGCTTTCTTT
TRBJ2-5,.,.,TRBV9,CASSVNRQETQYF,TGTGCCAGCAGCGTCAACAGACAAGAGACCCAGTACTTC
TRBJ2-5,.,.,TRBV11-2,CASSLLEAAGWKTQYF,TGTGCCAGCAGCTTACTTGAGGCCGCTGGGTGGAAGACCCAGTACTTC